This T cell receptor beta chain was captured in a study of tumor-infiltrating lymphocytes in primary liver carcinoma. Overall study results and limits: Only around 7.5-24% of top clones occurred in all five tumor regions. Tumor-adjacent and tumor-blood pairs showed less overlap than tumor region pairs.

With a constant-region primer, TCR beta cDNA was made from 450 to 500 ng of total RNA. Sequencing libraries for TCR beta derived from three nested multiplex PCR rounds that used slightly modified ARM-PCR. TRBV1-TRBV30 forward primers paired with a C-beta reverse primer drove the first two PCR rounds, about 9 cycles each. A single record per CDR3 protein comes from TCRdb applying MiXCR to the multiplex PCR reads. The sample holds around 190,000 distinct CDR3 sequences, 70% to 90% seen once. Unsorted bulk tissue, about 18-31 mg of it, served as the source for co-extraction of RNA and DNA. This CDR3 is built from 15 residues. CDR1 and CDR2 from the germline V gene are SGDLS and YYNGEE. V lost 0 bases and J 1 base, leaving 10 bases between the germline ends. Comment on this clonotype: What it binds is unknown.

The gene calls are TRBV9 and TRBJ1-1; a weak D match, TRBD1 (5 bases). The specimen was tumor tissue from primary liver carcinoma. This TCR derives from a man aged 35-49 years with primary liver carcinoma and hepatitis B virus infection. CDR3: CASSVAWGGNTEAFF. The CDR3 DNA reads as TGTGCCAGCAGCGTAGCTTGGGGCGGGAACACTGAAGCTTTCTTT.